This note documents a single T cell receptor beta chain sequence. The antigen is unknown. The data stem from a study of beta chain features in type 1 diabetes. Study findings and constraints: Diminished insertions and augmented deletions at VDJ junctions characterized type 1 diabetes patients. People with Type 1 diabetes carried modestly yet significantly shorter TCRB CDR3s in all four CD4+ subsets. In patients and controls equally, PCR might favor templates that are shorter.

Germline lookup yields CDR1 MNHNS and CDR2 SASEGT. The CDR3 sequence is 11 residues long. Trimming shortened V by 6 bases and J by 6 bases, and 8 bases separated the two germline ends. Investigators reverse transcribed all isolated RNA, so they sequenced expressed TCRB transcripts. Sequencing of naive, central memory and regulatory T cell samples gave an average of roughly 3.6 million reads. Measured with immunoSEQ multiplex PCR; TCRdb has only the in-frame clones, and not every one. This table has about 160,000 clones, around 8% appearing once. The sequence was collected from a woman younger than 30 with type 1 diabetes. The chain employs TRBV6-1 and TRBJ1-1; D is ambiguous. Sequenced: central memory CD4+ T cells from blood. CDR3 region: CASSLLPEAFF. The CDR3 DNA sequence: TGTGCCAGCAGCCTCCTCCCTGAAGCTTTCTTT.